This TCR beta chain was found in a study of PD-1 blockade in classical Hodgkin lymphoma. Libraries were prepared by immunoSEQ multiplex PCR; TCRdb keeps only in-frame clonotypes and omits some of them. This sample has some 62,000 clones, with 88% found just once. All patients experienced relapse after autologous stem cell transplantation, and brentuximab vedotin exposure was variable. On this clone: Its antigen is not identified.

Findings and limits, study-wide: A significant rise in TCR diversity was seen by C4D1 for CD4+ cells but not for CD8+ cells.

Germline V gives CDR1 PRHDT, CDR2 FYEKMQ (reference sequence). V was pared by 2 bases and J by 5 bases, with 13 bases between. The CDR3 runs 16 residues. The V call is TRBV13, the J call TRBJ1-6; D gene uncertain. This sequence was found in a human donor with classical Hodgkin lymphoma. The specimen comprised peripheral blood mononuclear cells (PBMCs), sampled at baseline. The CDR3 sequence is CASSLNPAPDNSPLHF. CDR3 DNA sequence: TGTGCCAGCAGCTTAAACCCGGCCCCCGATAATTCACCCCTCCACTTT.